This is a list of T cell receptor beta chains from one sample in a study of blood T cell repertoires in COVID-19. Assay used: immunoSEQ multiplex PCR; TCRdb lists only in-frame clones, some missing. Counted here are 200,000 to 250,000 clones, approximately 83% occurring once; the ten biggest clones make up approximately 9.1%. The sample taken for sequencing was peripheral blood. All receptors come from an elderly man with acute or convalescent COVID-19. Both conserved end residues are part of each CDR3. A D gene is named only where the DNA matches it firmly. Rows give clone size only sometimes, using once, few, many, or a class for an expanded clone.

cdr3_aa cdr3_nt d_call j_call v_call clone_size
CASSSSGGLGSNQPQHF TGTGCCAGCAGCTCCTCAGGGGGACTGGGTAGCAATCAGCCCCAGCATTTT TRBD1 TRBJ1-5 TRBV7-9 NA
CASSIRGAKNIQYF TGTGCCAGTAGTATCAGGGGAGCCAAAAACATTCAGTACTTC NA TRBJ2-4 TRBV19 NA
CASSRIQTGTAGGYTF TGTGCCAGCAGCCGGATCCAAACCGGGACAGCGGGTGGCTACACCTTC TRBD1 TRBJ1-2 TRBV11-2 NA
CASTIGGRGTEAFF TGTGCCAGCACCATCGGGGGGCGAGGCACTGAAGCTTTCTTT NA TRBJ1-1 TRBV28 NA
CASSQGQGSAGELFF TGTGCCAGCTCACAAGGACAGGGGTCGGCCGGGGAGCTGTTTTTT TRBD1 TRBJ2-2 TRBV18 NA
CASSLVRYATGTYEQYF TGCGCCAGCAGTTTAGTCCGATACGCGACAGGGACCTACGAGCAGTACTTC TRBD1 TRBJ2-7 TRBV5-1 NA
CASIPSGVLSYEQYF TGTGCCAGCATCCCCAGCGGAGTCCTTTCCTACGAGCAGTACTTC NA TRBJ2-7 TRBV2 NA
CSASPSGTYSGNTIYF TGCAGTGCTAGTCCTTCAGGGACATACTCTGGAAACACCATATATTTT NA TRBJ1-3 TRBV20-1 NA
CASSTGTSHTGSYNEQFF TGTGCCAGTAGTACAGGGACTAGCCACACCGGCTCCTACAATGAGCAGTTCTTC TRBD2 TRBJ2-1 TRBV19 NA
CASSLTGGPSGNTIYF TGTGCCAGCAGCCTGACAGGGGGCCCGTCTGGAAACACCATATATTTT TRBD1 TRBJ1-3 TRBV5-4 NA
CASSLGSLSWGGTGELFF TGTGCCAGCAGCTTGGGCTCCCTCTCATGGGGAGGCACCGGGGAGCTGTTTTTT NA TRBJ2-2 TRBV5-8 NA
CATSKGQGRSNEQFF TGTGCCACCAGTAAAGGACAGGGGCGGAGTAATGAGCAGTTCTTC TRBD1 TRBJ2-1 TRBV24-1 NA
CASSLGGAYNEQFF TGCGCCAGCAGCTTAGGGGGCGCCTACAATGAGCAGTTCTTC TRBD1 TRBJ2-1 TRBV5-1 NA
CAISGDRAEQYF TGTGCCATCAGTGGGGACAGGGCCGAGCAGTACTTC TRBD1 TRBJ2-7 TRBV10-3 once
CASIYYRWGLNEKLFF TGTGCCAGCATATACTATCGCTGGGGACTTAATGAAAAACTGTTTTTT NA TRBJ1-4 TRBV21-1 NA
CASSSGQGMNTEAFF TGCGCCAGCAGCTCCGGACAGGGAATGAACACTGAAGCTTTCTTT TRBD1 TRBJ1-1 TRBV5-1 NA
CASSERLAGPYEQYF TGTGCCAGCAGTGAAAGGCTAGCAGGCCCCTACGAGCAGTACTTC NA TRBJ2-7 TRBV6-1 NA
CASGNRGQGNTIYF TGTGCCAGCGGAAACAGGGGGCAAGGAAACACCATATATTTT TRBD1 TRBJ1-3 TRBV27 once